This passage covers 7 T cell receptor beta chains from one sample sequenced in a study of PD-L1 blockade in urothelial cancer. Time point denoted: pretreatment peripheral blood. Assay used: immunoSEQ multiplex PCR; TCRdb lists only in-frame clones, some missing. The sample holds 56,000 or so clones, over 75% seen once. The starting material was PBMCs, obtained around atezolizumab (anti-PD-L1) treatment. These receptors were taken from a man aged 65-85 years with urothelial cancer.

V and J are TRBV5-5 and TRBJ1-2; D not certain. Trimming pared 4 bases from V and 1 base from J, leaving 8 bases between. The germline CDR1 and CDR2 sequences are SGHKS and YYEKEE (reference sequence). This CDR3 is 13 amino acids long. The CDR3 bases are TGTGCCAGCAGCGCCGGTGTTAACTATGGCTACACCTTC. It translates to CASSAGVNYGYTF.

V usage is TRBV10-2 and J usage is TRBJ2-3, with TRBD2 matching over 10 bases. Germline CDR1 reads WSHSY; CDR2 reads SAAADI. Unmatched junction bases numbered 7, after V lost 4 bases and J lost 3 bases. The CDR3 is 16 residues long. This chain's CDR3 is CASSAASGSWTDTQYF. CDR3 DNA sequence: TGCGCCAGCAGTGCCGCTAGCGGGAGTTGGACAGATACGCAGTATTTT.

The genes are TRBV6-1 and TRBJ1-2, with 9 bases matching TRBD1. The V gene end was trimmed by 11 bases and the J gene end by 7 bases; junction bases not matched to a gene: 14. Germline-derived CDR1 and CDR2 are MNHNS and SASEGT. The CDR3 runs to 14 residues. The CDR3 nucleotides are TGTGCCGGAGTCCCGGGACAGGGACTATCTGGCTACACCTTC. It translates to CAGVPGQGLSGYTF.

The chain links TRBV21-1 to TRBJ2-4; the table's TRBD2 call for D was not verified on the DNA. TRBV21-1 corresponds to a pseudogene. This CDR3 has 13 amino acids. The CDR3: CASRGWRGFVQYF. CDR3 DNA: TGTGCCAGCAGGGGGTGGCGCGGGTTCGTTCAGTACTTC.

This chain connects TRBV5-1 to TRBJ2-1, with 9 nucleotides matching TRBD1. V trimming: 4 bases; J trimming: 6 bases; junction bases outside the gene matches: 8. This CDR3 comprises 15 residues. Germline CDR1 and CDR2: SGHRS and YFSETQ. CDR3 amino acids: CASSHRDRAGNEQFF. CDR3 nucleotide sequence: TGCGCCAGCAGCCACCGGGACAGGGCGGGCAATGAGCAGTTCTTC. Using reference TRBV5-1 and TRBJ2-1 for the parts outside the CDR3, the full variable domain is KAGVTQTPRYLIKTRGQQVTLSCSPISGHRSVSWYQQTPGQGLQFLFEYFSETQRNKGNFPGRFSGRQFSNSRSEMNVSTLELGDSALYLCASSHRDRAGNEQFFGPGTRLTVL.

The chain couples TRBV2 to TRBJ2-1; D gene ambiguous. Deletions cut 0 bases from V and 7 bases from J, with 10 bases between. Germline V CDR1 and CDR2: SNHLY, FYNNEI. The CDR3 has 14 amino acids. The CDR3 bases are TGTGCCAGCAGTGAAGCGAATTCCGGGAATGAGCAGTTCTTC. Its translation is CASSEANSGNEQFF.

This clone was picked up one time. The chain is built from TRBV5-4 and TRBJ2-7; 9 bases are a match to TRBD2. Trimming took 4 bases from V and 6 from J; bases not matched to a gene: 5. There are 13 residues in the CDR3. Germline V lookup: CDR1 SGHNT, CDR2 YYREEE (reference sequence). For the CDR3, the DNA is TGTGCCAGCAGCCAAGCGGGAGGAAGCGAGCAGTACTTC. Amino acids: CASSQAGGSEQYF.